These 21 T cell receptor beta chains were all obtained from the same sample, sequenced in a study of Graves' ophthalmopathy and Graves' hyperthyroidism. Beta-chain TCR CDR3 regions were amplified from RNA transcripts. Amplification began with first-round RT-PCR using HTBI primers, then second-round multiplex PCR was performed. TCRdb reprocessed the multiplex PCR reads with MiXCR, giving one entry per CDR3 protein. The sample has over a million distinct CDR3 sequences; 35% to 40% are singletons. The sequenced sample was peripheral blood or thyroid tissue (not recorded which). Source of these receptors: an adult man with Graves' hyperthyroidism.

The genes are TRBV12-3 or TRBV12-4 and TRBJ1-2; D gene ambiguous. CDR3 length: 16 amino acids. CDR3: CASGLDRTSWGYGYTF. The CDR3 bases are TGTGCTAGTGGGCTCGATCGGACGTCGTGGGGCTATGGCTACACCTTC.

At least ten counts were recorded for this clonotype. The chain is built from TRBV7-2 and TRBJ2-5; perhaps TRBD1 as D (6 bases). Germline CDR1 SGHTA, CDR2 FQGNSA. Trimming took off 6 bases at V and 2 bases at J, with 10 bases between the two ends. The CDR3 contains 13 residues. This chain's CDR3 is CASRFRGQETQYF. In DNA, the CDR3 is TGTGCCAGCAGGTTCAGGGGACAAGAGACCCAGTACTTC.

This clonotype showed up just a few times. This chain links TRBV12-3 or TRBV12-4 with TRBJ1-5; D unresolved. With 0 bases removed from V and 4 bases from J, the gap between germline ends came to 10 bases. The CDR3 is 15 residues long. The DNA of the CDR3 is TGTGCCAGCAGTTTAGCCCTCACTCGGAATCAGCCCCAGCATTTT. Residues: CASSLALTRNQPQHF.

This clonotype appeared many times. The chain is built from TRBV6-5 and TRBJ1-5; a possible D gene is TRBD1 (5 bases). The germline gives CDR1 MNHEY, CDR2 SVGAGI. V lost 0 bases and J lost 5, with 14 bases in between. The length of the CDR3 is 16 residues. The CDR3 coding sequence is TGTGCCAGCAGTTACTCGAGGCGACAAGGGGATCAGCCCCAGCATTTT. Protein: CASSYSRRQGDQPQHF.

In DNA, the CDR3 is TGTGCCAGCAGTCCGACAGCAGGGCAGCCCCAGCATTTT. Encoded protein: CASSPTAGQPQHF. The chain uses TRBV9 and TRBJ1-5; perhaps TRBD1 as D (5 bases). Germline V CDR1 and CDR2: SGDLS, YYNGEE. V was shortened by 5 bases and J by 7 bases, with 13 bases between the two germline ends. The CDR3 runs 13 residues.

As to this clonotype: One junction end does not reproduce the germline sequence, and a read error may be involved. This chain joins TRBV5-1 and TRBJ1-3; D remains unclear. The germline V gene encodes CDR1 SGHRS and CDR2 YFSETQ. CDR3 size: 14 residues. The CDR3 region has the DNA TGCGTCAGCAGCCCTCGGACCGGTGGAAACACCATATATTTT. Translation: CVSSPRTGGNTIYF.

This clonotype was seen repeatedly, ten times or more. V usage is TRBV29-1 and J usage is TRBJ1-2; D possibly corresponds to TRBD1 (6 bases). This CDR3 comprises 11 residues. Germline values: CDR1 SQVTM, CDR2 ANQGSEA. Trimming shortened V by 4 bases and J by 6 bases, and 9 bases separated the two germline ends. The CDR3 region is CSVVGANGYTF. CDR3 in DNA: TGCAGCGTTGTGGGGGCGAATGGCTACACCTTC. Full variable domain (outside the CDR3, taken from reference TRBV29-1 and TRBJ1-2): SAVISQKPSRDICQRGTSLTIQCQVDSQVTMMFWYRQQPGQSLTLIATANQGSEATYESGFVIDKFPISRPNLTFSTLTVSNMSPEDSSIYLCSVVGANGYTFGSGTRLTVV.

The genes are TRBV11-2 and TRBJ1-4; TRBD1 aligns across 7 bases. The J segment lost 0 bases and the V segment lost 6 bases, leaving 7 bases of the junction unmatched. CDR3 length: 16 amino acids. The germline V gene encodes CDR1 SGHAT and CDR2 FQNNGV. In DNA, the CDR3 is TGTGCCAGCAGGTTCGGACAGGCCCCAACTAATGAAAAACTGTTTTTT. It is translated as CASRFGQAPTNEKLFF.

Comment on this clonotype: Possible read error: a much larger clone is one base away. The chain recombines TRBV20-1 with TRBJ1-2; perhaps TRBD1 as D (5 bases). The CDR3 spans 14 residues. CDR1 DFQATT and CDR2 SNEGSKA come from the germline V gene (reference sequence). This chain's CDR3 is CSARPTRQIYGCTF. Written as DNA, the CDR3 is TGCAGTGCTAGGCCAACCCGACAGATCTATGGCTGCACCTTC.

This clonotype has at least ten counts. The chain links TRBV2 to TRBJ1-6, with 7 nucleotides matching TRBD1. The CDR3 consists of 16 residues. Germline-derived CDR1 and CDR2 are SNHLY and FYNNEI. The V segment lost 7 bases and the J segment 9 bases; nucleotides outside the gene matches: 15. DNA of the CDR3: TGTGCCAGCACGCGGTCCCAGGGGGGGACATCTTCACCCCTCCACTTT. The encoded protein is CASTRSQGGTSSPLHF.

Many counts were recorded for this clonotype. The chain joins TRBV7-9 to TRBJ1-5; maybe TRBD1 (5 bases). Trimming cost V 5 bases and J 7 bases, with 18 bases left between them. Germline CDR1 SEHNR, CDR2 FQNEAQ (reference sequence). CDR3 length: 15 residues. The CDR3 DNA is TGTGCCAGCAGCGCGCGGGGACCGACTCTGCAGCCCCAGCATTTT. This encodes CASSARGPTLQPQHF.

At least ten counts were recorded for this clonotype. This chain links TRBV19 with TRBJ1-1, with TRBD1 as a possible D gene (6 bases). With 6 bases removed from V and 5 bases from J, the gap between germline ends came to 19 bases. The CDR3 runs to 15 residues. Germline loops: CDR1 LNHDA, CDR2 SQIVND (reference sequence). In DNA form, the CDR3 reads TGTGCCAGTAGGAACGGGTTACCTCAGGGGACTGAAGCTTTCTTT. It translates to CASRNGLPQGTEAFF.

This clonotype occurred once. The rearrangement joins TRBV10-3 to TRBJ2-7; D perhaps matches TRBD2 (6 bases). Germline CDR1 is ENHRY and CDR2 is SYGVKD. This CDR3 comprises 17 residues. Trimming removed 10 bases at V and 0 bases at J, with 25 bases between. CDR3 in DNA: TGTGCCAGCAACGCGATTCGACCGGGACTGAGCTCCTACGAGCAGTACTTC. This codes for CASNAIRPGLSSYEQYF.

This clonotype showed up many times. In DNA form, the CDR3 reads TGTGCCAGCAGTGATGGCAGGGGGCGAGGCTACACCTTC. Translation: CASSDGRGRGYTF. The rearrangement joins TRBV25-1 to TRBJ1-2, with 8 bases aligning to TRBD1. The trim removed 3 bases at V and 8 bases at J, leaving 5 bases unmatched. The germline CDR1 and CDR2 sequences are MGHDK and SYGVNS. The CDR3 covers 13 residues.

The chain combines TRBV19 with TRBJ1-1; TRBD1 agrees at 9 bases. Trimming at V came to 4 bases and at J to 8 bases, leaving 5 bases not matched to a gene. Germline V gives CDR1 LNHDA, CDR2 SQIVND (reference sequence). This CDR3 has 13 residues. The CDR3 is CASSTGTGREAFF. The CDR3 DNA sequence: TGTGCCAGTAGTACCGGGACAGGGAGGGAAGCTTTCTTT. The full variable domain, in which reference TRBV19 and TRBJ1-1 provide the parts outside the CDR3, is DGGITQSPKYLFRKEGQNVTLSCEQNLNHDAMYWYRQDPGQGLRLIYYSQIVNDFQKGDIAEGYSVSREKKESFPLTVTSAQKNPTAFYLCASSTGTGREAFFGQGTRLTVV.

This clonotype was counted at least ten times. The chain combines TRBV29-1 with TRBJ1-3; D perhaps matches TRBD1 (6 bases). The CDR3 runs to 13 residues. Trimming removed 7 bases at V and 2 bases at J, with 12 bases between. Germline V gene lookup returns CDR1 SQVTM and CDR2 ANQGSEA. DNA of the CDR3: TGCAGCGGCGCGACAGGAACTGGAAACACCATATATTTT. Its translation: CSGATGTGNTIYF.

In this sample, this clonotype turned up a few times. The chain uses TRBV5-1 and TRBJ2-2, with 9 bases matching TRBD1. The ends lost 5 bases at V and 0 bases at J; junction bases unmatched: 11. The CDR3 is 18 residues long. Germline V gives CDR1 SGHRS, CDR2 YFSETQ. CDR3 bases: TGCGCCAGCAGTTTTACTCCGGGACAGGGAGCGAACACCGGGGAGCTGTTTTTT. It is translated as CASSFTPGQGANTGELFF.

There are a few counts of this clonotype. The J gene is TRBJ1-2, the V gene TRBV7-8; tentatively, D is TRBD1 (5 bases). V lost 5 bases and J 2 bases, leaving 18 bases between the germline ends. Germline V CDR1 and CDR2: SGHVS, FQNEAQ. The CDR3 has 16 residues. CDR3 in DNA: TGTGCCAGCAGCCCAGGCGGGGCAGGTTGGAACTATGGCTACACCTTC. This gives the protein CASSPGGAGWNYGYTF. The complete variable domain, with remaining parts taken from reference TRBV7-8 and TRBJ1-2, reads GAGVSQSPRYKVAKRGQDVALRCDPISGHVSLFWYQQALGQGPEFLTYFQNEAQLDKSGLPSDRFFAERPEGSVSTLKIQRTQQEDSAVYLCASSPGGAGWNYGYTFGSGTRLTVV.

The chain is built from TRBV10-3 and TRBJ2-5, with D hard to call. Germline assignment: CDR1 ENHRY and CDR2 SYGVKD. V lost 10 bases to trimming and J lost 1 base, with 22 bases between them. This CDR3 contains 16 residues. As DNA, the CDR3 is TGTGCCAGCTCACCAGGATTGGCAGGTCGCCAAGAGACCCAGTACTTC. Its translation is CASSPGLAGRQETQYF.

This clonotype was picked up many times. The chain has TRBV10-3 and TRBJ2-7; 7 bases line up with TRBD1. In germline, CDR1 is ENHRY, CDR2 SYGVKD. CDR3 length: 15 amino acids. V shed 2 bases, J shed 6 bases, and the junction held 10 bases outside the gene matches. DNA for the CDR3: TGTGCCATCAGTGAGCTCGGGACAGTGGGATTCGAGCAGTACTTC. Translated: CAISELGTVGFEQYF.

CDR3 bases: TGCAGTGCTAACCTTGGGACGGGGAACACTGAAGCTTTCTTT. Translated: CSANLGTGNTEAFF. This sequence joins TRBV29-1 and TRBJ1-1, with TRBD1 as a possible D gene (5 bases). The CDR3 has 14 amino acids. Per germline, CDR1 SQVTM and CDR2 ANQGSEA.